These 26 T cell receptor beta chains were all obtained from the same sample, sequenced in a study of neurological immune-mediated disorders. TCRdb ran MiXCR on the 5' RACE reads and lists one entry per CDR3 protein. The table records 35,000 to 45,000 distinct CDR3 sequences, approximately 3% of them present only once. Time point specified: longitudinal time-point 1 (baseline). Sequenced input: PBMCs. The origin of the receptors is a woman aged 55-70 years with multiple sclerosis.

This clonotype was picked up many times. CDR3 DNA sequence: TGTGCCAGCAGTTACTCGGGCCCCCGGGACGAGCAGTACTTC. Translated, it gives CASSYSGPRDEQYF. The V call is TRBV6-6, the J call TRBJ2-7, with D unresolved. Trimming shortened V by 0 bases and J by 5 bases, and 11 bases separated the two germline ends. The CDR3 sequence is 14 residues long. Germline loops: CDR1 MNHNY, CDR2 SVGAGI (reference sequence).

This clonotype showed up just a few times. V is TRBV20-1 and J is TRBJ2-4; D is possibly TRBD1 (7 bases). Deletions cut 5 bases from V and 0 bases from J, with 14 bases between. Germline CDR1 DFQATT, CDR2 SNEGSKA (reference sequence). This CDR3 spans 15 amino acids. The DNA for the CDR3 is TGCAGTGCTCCCCTCAGGGGGGAAGCCAAAAACATTCAGTACTTC. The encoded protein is CSAPLRGEAKNIQYF.

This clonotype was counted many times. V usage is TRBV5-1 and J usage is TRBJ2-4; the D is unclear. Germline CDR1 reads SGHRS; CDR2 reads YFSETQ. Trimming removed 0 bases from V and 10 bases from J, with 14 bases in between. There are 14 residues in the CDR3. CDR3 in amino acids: CASSLEGPLRIQYF. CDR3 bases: TGCGCCAGCAGCTTGGAGGGTCCGTTAAGGATTCAGTACTTC.

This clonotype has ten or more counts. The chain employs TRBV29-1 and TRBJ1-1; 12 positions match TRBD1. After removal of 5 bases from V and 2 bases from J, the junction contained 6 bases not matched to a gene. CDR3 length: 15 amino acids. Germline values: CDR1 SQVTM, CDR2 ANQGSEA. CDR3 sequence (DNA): TGCAGCGTTAGGGGCGGGACAGGGGGCAACACTGAAGCTTTCTTT. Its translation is CSVRGGTGGNTEAFF.

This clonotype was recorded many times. The CDR3 region is CSARDPGNEKLFF. In DNA, the CDR3 is TGCAGTGCGAGGGACCCTGGGAATGAAAAACTGTTTTTT. The rearrangement links TRBV20-1 to TRBJ1-4; D might be TRBD1 (5 bases). V was trimmed by 6 bases and J by 5 bases, leaving 13 bases between them. The CDR3 has 13 residues. Looked up from germline, CDR1 is DFQATT and CDR2 is SNEGSKA (reference sequence).

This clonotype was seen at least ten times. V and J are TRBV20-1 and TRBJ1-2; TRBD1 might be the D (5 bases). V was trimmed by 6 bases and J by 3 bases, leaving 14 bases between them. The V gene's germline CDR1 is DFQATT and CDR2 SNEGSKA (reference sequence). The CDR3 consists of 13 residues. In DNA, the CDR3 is TGCAGTGCCCCCACGGGGGTTGACTATGGCTACACCTTC. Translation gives CSAPTGVDYGYTF.

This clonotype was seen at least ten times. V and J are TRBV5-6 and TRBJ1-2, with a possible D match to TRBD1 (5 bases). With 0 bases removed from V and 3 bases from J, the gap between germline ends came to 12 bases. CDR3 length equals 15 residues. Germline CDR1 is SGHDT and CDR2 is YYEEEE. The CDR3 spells CASSLVGEVDYGYTF. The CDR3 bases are TGTGCCAGCAGCTTGGTAGGGGAGGTCGACTATGGCTACACCTTC.

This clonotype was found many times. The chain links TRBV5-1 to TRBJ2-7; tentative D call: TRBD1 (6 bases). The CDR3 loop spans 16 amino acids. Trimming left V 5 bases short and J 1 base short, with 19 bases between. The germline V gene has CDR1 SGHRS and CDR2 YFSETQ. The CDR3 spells CASRRGGGEGSYEQYF. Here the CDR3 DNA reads TGCGCCAGCAGACGGGGTGGGGGCGAAGGGTCCTACGAGCAGTACTTC.

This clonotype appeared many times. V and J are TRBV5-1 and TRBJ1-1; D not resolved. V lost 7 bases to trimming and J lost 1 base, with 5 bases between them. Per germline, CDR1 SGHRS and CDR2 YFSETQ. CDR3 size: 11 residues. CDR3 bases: TGCGCCAGCGGAGGGAACACTGAAGCTTTCTTT. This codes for CASGGNTEAFF. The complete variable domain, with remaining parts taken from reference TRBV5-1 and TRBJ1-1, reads KAGVTQTPRYLIKTRGQQVTLSCSPISGHRSVSWYQQTPGQGLQFLFEYFSETQRNKGNFPGRFSGRQFSNSRSEMNVSTLELGDSALYLCASGGNTEAFFGQGTRLTVV.

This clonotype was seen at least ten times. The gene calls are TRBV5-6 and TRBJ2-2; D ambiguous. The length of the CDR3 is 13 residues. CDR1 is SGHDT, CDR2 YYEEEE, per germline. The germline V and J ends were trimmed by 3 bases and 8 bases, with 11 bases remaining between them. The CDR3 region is CASSSPVTGELFF. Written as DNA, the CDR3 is TGTGCCAGCAGCTCGCCGGTTACTGGGGAGCTGTTTTTT.

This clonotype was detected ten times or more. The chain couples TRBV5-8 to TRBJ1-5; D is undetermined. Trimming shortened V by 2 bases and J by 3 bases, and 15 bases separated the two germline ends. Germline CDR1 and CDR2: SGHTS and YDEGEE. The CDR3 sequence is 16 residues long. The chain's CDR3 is CASSFSGSRVNQPQHF. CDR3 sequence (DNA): TGTGCCAGCAGCTTTTCGGGGAGTCGGGTCAATCAGCCCCAGCATTTT.

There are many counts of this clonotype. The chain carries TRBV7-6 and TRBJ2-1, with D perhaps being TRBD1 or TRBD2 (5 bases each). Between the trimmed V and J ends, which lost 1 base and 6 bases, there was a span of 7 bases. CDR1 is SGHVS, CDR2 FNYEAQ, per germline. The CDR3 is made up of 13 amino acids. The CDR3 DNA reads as TGTGCCAGCAGCTTAGTGGGGGTCAATGAGCAGTTCTTC. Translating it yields CASSLVGVNEQFF.

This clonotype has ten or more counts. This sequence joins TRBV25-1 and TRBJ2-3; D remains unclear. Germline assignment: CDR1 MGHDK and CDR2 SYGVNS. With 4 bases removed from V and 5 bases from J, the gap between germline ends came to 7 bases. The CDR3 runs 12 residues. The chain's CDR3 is CASSAVRDTQYF. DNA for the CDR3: TGTGCCAGCAGTGCAGTCAGAGATACGCAGTATTTT.

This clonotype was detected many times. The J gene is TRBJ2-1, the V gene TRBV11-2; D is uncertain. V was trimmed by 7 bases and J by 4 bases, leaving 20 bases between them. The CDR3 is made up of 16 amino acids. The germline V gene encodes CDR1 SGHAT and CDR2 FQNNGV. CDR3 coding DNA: TGTGCCAGCAATATCTTGGGAACATCTCTGTACAATGAGCAGTTCTTC. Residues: CASNILGTSLYNEQFF.

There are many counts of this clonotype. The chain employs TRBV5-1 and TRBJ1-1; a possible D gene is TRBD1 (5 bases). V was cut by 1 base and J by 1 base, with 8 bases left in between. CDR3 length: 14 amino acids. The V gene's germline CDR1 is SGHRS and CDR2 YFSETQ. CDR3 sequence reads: CASSLSTANTEAFF. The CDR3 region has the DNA TGCGCCAGCAGCTTGTCGACAGCGAACACTGAAGCTTTCTTT.

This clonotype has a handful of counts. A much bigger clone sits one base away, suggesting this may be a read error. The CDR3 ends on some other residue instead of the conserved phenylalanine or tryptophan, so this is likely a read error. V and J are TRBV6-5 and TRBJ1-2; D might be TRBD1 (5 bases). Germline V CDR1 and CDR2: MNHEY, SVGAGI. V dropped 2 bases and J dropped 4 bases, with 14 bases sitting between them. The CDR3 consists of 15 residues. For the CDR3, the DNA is TGTGCCAGCAGTTACGGTGGGGCAGGCGGCTATGGCTACACCTGC. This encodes CASSYGGAGGYGYTC.

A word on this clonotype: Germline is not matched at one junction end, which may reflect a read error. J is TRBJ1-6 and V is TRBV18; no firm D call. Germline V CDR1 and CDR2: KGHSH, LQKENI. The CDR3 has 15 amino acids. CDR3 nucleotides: TGTCCCAGCTCACCTACCGAACAGACCAATTCACCCCTCCACTTT. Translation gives CPSSPTEQTNSPLHF.

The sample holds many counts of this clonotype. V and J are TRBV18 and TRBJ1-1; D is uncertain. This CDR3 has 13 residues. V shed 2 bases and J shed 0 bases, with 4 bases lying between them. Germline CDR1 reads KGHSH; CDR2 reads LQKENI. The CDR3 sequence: CASSPGLNTEAFF. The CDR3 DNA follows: TGTGCCAGCTCACCAGGATTGAACACTGAAGCTTTCTTT.

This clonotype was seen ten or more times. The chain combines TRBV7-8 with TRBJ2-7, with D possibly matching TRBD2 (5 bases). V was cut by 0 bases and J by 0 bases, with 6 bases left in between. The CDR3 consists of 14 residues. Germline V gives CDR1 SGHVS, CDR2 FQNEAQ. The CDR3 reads CASSLAGSSYEQYF. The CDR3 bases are TGTGCCAGCAGCTTAGCGGGGAGCTCCTACGAGCAGTACTTC.

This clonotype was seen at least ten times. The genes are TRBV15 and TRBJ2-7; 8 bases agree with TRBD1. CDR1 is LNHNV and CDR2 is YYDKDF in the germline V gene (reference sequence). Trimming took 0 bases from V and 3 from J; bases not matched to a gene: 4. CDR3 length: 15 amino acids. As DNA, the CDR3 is TGTGCCACCAGCAGAGACAGGGGGCGATTCTACGAGCAGTACTTC. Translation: CATSRDRGRFYEQYF.

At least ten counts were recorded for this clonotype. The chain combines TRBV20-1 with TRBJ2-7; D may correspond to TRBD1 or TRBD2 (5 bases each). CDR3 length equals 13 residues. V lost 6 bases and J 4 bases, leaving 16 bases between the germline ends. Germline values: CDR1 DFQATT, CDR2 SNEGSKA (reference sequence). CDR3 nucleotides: TGCAGTGCCGACCCGGGACGGCTATACGAGCAGTACTTC. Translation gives CSADPGRLYEQYF.

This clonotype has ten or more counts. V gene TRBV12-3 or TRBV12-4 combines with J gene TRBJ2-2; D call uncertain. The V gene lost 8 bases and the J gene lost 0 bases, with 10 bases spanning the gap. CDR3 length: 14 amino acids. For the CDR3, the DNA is TGTGCCAGCTCCCGGACCACGAACACCGGGGAGCTGTTTTTT. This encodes CASSRTTNTGELFF.

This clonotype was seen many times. CDR3 coding DNA: TGCAGTGCCGAATTCGGGGACCAAGCTTTCTTT. Translating gives CSAEFGDQAFF. The rearrangement links TRBV20-1 to TRBJ1-1; maybe TRBD1 (5 bases). The CDR3 is 11 residues long. Germline-derived CDR1 and CDR2 are DFQATT and SNEGSKA (reference sequence). V gave up 6 bases and J gave up 9 bases, with 14 bases separating them.

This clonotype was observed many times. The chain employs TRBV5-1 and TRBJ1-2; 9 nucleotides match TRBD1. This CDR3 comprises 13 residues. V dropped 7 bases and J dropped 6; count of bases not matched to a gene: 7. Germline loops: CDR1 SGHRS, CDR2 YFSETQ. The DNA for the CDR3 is TGCGCCAGCTTCCGACAGGGGGAAAATGGCTACACCTTC. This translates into CASFRQGENGYTF. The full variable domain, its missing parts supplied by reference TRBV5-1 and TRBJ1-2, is KAGVTQTPRYLIKTRGQQVTLSCSPISGHRSVSWYQQTPGQGLQFLFEYFSETQRNKGNFPGRFSGRQFSNSRSEMNVSTLELGDSALYLCASFRQGENGYTFGSGTRLTVV.

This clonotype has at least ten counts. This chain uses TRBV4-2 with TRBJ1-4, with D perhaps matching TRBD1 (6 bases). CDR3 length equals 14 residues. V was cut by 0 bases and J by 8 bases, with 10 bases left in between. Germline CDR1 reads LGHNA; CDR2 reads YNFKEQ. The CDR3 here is CASSQDRGEEKLFF. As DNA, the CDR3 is TGTGCCAGCAGCCAAGACAGGGGCGAGGAAAAACTGTTTTTT.

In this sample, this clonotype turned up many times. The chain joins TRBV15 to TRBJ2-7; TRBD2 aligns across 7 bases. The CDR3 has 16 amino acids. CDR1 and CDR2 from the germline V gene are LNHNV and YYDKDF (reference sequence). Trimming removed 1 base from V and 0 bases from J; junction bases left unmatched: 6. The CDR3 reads CATSRVGGKGSYEQYF. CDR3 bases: TGTGCCACCAGCAGAGTGGGGGGGAAGGGCTCCTACGAGCAGTACTTC.